Following are 22 T cell receptor beta chains from one sample sequenced in a study of response to subunit inactivated influenza vaccine. TCRdb recomputed calls from the RT-PCR reads with MiXCR, one row per CDR3 protein. The repertoire consists of about 310,000 distinct CDR3 sequences, with just over 20% occurring once and the leading ten covering 10%. The starting material was PBMCs from blood, obtained about 19 months after vaccination. The receptors shown here come from a man aged 45 to 70 who received an inactivated influenza vaccine.

V is TRBV7-2 and J is TRBJ2-3; 9 nucleotides line up with TRBD1. The CDR3 length is 15 residues. CDR1 is SGHTA and CDR2 is FQGNSA in the germline V gene. The V and J ends lost 5 bases and 3 bases, in that order; junction bases with no gene match: 6. CDR3 DNA sequence: TGTGCCAGCAGCACGGGGACAGGGTTAACAGATACGCAGTATTTT. This translates into CASSTGTGLTDTQYF.

The V gene is TRBV6-5, the J gene TRBJ2-7; D is undetermined. Germline V CDR1 and CDR2: MNHEY, SVGAGI. This CDR3 comprises 15 residues. Trimming cost V 0 bases and J 0 bases, with 9 bases left between them. This CDR3 reads CASSYSYGFSYEQYF. For the CDR3, the DNA is TGTGCCAGCAGTTACTCGTACGGGTTCTCCTACGAGCAGTACTTC.

In this sample, this clonotype turned up a few times. The chain recombines TRBV14 with TRBJ2-1; no firm D call. The CDR3 is 14 residues long. The ends were cut back, 1 base at V and 9 bases at J, with 13 bases in the middle. Germline assignment: CDR1 SGHDN and CDR2 FVKESK. CDR3 loop: CASSQGLRFSEQFF. The CDR3, as DNA: TGTGCCAGCAGCCAAGGTCTTCGGTTCAGTGAGCAGTTCTTC.

This clonotype has a handful of counts. V is TRBV27 and J is TRBJ1-1, with 12 bases fitting TRBD1. The length of the CDR3 is 18 residues. Trimming took 3 bases from V and 3 from J; bases not matched to a gene: 11. Germline assignment: CDR1 MNHEY and CDR2 SMNVEV (reference sequence). This chain's CDR3 is CASSFGPRDRGQDTEAFF. In DNA form, the CDR3 reads TGTGCCAGCAGTTTTGGACCCCGGGACAGGGGGCAGGACACTGAAGCTTTCTTT.

This clonotype was recorded many times. This chain joins TRBV5-8 and TRBJ1-5, with D possibly being TRBD1 (6 bases). The V end lost 4 bases, the J end lost 4 bases, and 15 bases lay between the germline ends. The CDR3 totals 15 residues. Germline V gene lookup returns CDR1 SGHTS and CDR2 YDEGEE. The CDR3 spells CASSGTGTRNQPQHF. The CDR3 DNA follows: TGTGCCAGCAGCGGGACCGGGACACGTAATCAGCCCCAGCATTTT.

The genes are TRBV5-4 and TRBJ1-2; D is undetermined. Trimming shortened V by 1 base and J by 6 bases, and 13 bases separated the two germline ends. CDR1 and CDR2 (germline): SGHNT, YYREEE (reference sequence). This CDR3 is 14 amino acids long. The DNA for the CDR3 is TGTGCCAGCAGCTTGTTAAGGGCCCCCAATGGCTACACCTTC. It translates to CASSLLRAPNGYTF. The full variable domain, in which reference TRBV5-4 and TRBJ1-2 provide the parts outside the CDR3, is ETGVTQSPTHLIKTRGQQVTLRCSSQSGHNTVSWYQQALGQGPQFIFQYYREEENGRGNFPPRFSGLQFPNYSSELNVNALELDDSALYLCASSLLRAPNGYTFGSGTRLTVV.

In its sample, this clonotype was seen a few times. CDR3 sequence reads: CASSLAGYYNEQFF. The CDR3 region has the DNA TGTGCCAGCAGCTTAGCAGGGTACTACAATGAGCAGTTCTTC. The J gene is TRBJ2-1, the V gene TRBV5-5, with TRBD1 as a possible D gene (5 bases). CDR3 length: 14 residues. Between the trimmed V and J ends, which lost 2 bases and 3 bases, there was a span of 9 bases. Germline V gives CDR1 SGHKS, CDR2 YYEKEE (reference sequence).

The CDR3 sequence: CASEAASSYEQYF. For the CDR3, the DNA is TGTGCCAGCGAAGCGGCAAGCTCCTACGAGCAGTACTTC. The gene calls are TRBV28 and TRBJ2-7, with a weak D call TRBD2 (5 bases). In germline, CDR1 is MDHEN, CDR2 SYDVKM. Trimming removed 8 bases at V and 0 bases at J, with 11 bases between. CDR3 length: 13 amino acids.

A few counts support this clonotype. This sequence joins TRBV19 and TRBJ1-5; possible D gene TRBD1, 5 bases. Trimming pared 10 bases from V and 4 bases from J, leaving 20 bases between. The CDR3 spans 15 residues. Germline lookup yields CDR1 LNHDA and CDR2 SQIVND (reference sequence). The CDR3 loop is CATSTEGLRNQPQHF. The CDR3 region has the DNA TGTGCCACTTCGACGGAGGGGCTCCGAAATCAGCCCCAGCATTTT.

This clonotype was seen ten or more times. V gene TRBV28 combines with J gene TRBJ1-5; D is ambiguous. CDR1 MDHEN and CDR2 SYDVKM come from the germline V gene. The CDR3 contains 12 residues. The V end lost 5 bases, the J end lost 4 bases, and 6 bases lay between the germline ends. The DNA for the CDR3 is TGTGCCAGCAGTCAGGTTAATCAGCCCCAGCATTTT. It yields the protein CASSQVNQPQHF.

V gene TRBV24-1 combines with J gene TRBJ2-1; TRBD1 is a possible D gene (6 bases). Trimming took 4 bases from V and 5 from J, leaving 17 bases between them. From germline, CDR1 is KGHDR and CDR2 SFDVKD. The CDR3 totals 16 residues. This CDR3 is CATSETGTSDNNEQFF. In nucleotides, the CDR3 is TGTGCCACCAGTGAGACCGGGACAAGCGATAACAATGAGCAGTTCTTC.

This clonotype occurred many times. V gene TRBV12-3 or TRBV12-4 combines with J gene TRBJ1-2, with a possible D match to TRBD1 (5 bases). The CDR3 extends over 13 amino acids. V lost 5 bases and J lost 1, with 8 bases in between. CDR3 loop: CASSATVNYGYTF. The CDR3 coding sequence is TGTGCCAGCAGTGCGACAGTTAACTATGGCTACACCTTC.

The chain links TRBV7-9 to TRBJ2-1; maybe TRBD2 (6 bases). Trimming removed 2 bases from V and 5 bases from J, with 10 bases in between. The CDR3 runs to 14 residues. The germline V gene encodes CDR1 SEHNR and CDR2 FQNEAQ (reference sequence). The CDR3 loop is CASSLLLADNEQFF. CDR3 nucleotides: TGTGCCAGCAGCTTATTACTAGCCGACAATGAGCAGTTCTTC.

The J gene is TRBJ1-1, the V gene TRBV7-9; D is undetermined. V was clipped by 1 base and J by 0 bases, with 6 bases between them. The CDR3 is made up of 14 amino acids. Per the germline V gene, CDR1 is SEHNR and CDR2 is FQNEAQ (reference sequence). The CDR3 bases are TGTGCCAGCAGCTTAGATTCGGTGAACACTGAAGCTTTCTTT. Translated: CASSLDSVNTEAFF.

The chain carries TRBV12-3 or TRBV12-4 and TRBJ1-1; possibly TRBD1 for D (6 bases). Trimming took off 4 bases at V and 6 bases at J, with 15 bases between the two ends. The CDR3 totals 14 residues. The CDR3 spells CASSSGARGPEAFF. In nucleotides, the CDR3 is TGTGCCAGCAGTTCCGGGGCCAGGGGACCTGAAGCTTTCTTT.

This clonotype occurred many times. The chain couples TRBV6-2 or TRBV6-3 to TRBJ1-4, with a possible D match to TRBD1 (5 bases). CDR1 and CDR2 from the germline V gene are MNHEY and SVGEGT. The CDR3 contains 12 residues. The V end was cut by 8 bases, the J end by 6 bases, with 10 bases between. The CDR3 DNA sequence: TGTGCCAGCGGTGGACACGATGAAAAACTGTTTTTT. Translation: CASGGHDEKLFF.

This clonotype occurred many times. The J gene is TRBJ1-6, the V gene TRBV6-5, with D uncertain. V lost 7 bases and J lost 8, with 9 bases in between. The CDR3 totals 12 residues. Germline V CDR1 and CDR2: MNHEY, SVGAGI. CDR3 loop: CASTKDYSPLHF. The CDR3 coding sequence is TGTGCCAGCACCAAGGACTATTCACCCCTCCACTTT.

This clonotype turned up a few times. CDR3 in DNA: TGTGCCAGCAGTTACTCGTCACAGGCCAGAACCTACACCTTC. Protein sequence: CASSYSSQARTYTF. V is TRBV6-2 or TRBV6-3 and J is TRBJ1-2; D is perhaps TRBD1 (5 bases). The CDR3 sequence is 14 residues long. Trimming took 0 bases from V and 10 from J, leaving 15 bases between them. The germline V gene encodes CDR1 MNHEY and CDR2 SVGEGT.

This clonotype was found a few times. The chain links TRBV6-2 or TRBV6-3 to TRBJ1-5; D is undetermined. CDR1 MNHEY and CDR2 SVGEGT come from the germline V gene. The V end lost 6 bases, the J end lost 1 base, and 16 bases lay between the germline ends. The CDR3 covers 16 residues. CDR3 sequence reads: CASSPKGQRSNQPQHF. The CDR3 bases are TGTGCCAGCAGCCCCAAGGGCCAGCGAAGCAATCAGCCCCAGCATTTT.

This clonotype was picked up many times. This rearrangement joins TRBV19 to TRBJ1-5; D might be TRBD1 (5 bases). The CDR3 has 15 amino acids. Trimming left V 5 bases short and J 0 bases short, with 11 bases between. Germline V CDR1 and CDR2: LNHDA, SQIVND (reference sequence). CDR3 loop: CASSATGYSNQPQHF. CDR3 sequence (DNA): TGTGCCAGTAGTGCTACAGGTTATAGCAATCAGCCCCAGCATTTT.

This clonotype was found a few times. This rearrangement joins TRBV5-1 to TRBJ2-3, with D perhaps TRBD2 (6 bases). The length of the CDR3 is 14 residues. The germline gives CDR1 SGHRS, CDR2 YFSETQ. Trimming shortened V by 4 bases and J by 0 bases, and 9 bases separated the two germline ends. The CDR3 loop reads CASSISGSTDTQYF. The DNA for the CDR3 is TGCGCCAGCAGCATTAGCGGAAGCACAGATACGCAGTATTTT.

This clonotype was seen only a few times. The V and J genes are TRBV20-1 and TRBJ1-5; 7 bases agree with TRBD1. Germline V CDR1 and CDR2: DFQATT, SNEGSKA (reference sequence). V dropped 4 bases and J dropped 0; count of bases not matched to a gene: 9. This CDR3 spans 16 amino acids. The CDR3 loop reads CSATPRDRDSNQPQHF. The CDR3 nucleotides read TGCAGTGCTACCCCTCGCGACAGGGATAGCAATCAGCCCCAGCATTTT.